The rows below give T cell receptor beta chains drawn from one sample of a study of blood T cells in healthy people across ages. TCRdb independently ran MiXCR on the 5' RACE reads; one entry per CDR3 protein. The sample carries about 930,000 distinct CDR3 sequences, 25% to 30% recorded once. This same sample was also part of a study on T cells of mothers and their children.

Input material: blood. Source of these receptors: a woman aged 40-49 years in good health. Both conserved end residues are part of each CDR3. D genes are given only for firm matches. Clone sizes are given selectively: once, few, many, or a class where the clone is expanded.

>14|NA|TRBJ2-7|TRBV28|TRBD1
CASSSGQGLVEQYF
TGTGCCAGCAGTTCGGGACAGGGTTTGGTCGAGCAGTACTTC
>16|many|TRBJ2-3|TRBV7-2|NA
CASSFYGSGSADTQYF
TGTGCCAGCAGTTTCTACGGTTCAGGGAGTGCAGATACGCAGTATTTT
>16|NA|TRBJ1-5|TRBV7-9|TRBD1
CASSSGQGGGNQPQHF
TGTGCCAGCAGCTCAGGACAGGGGGGAGGTAATCAGCCCCAGCATTTT
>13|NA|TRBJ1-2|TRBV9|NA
CASSPQSGYGYTF
TGTGCCAGCAGCCCCCAATCAGGGTACGGCTACACCTTC
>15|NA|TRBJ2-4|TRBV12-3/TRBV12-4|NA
CASSPGGGAKNIQYF
TGTGCCAGCAGCCCCGGTGGGGGGGCCAAAAACATTCAGTACTTC
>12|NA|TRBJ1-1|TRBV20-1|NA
CSAIRVGTEAFF
TGCAGTGCCATCAGGGTGGGCACTGAAGCTTTCTTT
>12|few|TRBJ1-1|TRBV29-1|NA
CSVEEGITEAFF
TGCAGCGTTGAGGAGGGTATCACTGAAGCTTTCTTT
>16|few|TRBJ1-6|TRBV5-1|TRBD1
CASSLEGQGPYSPLHF
TGCGCCAGCAGCTTGGAGGGACAGGGACCCTATTCACCCCTCCACTTT
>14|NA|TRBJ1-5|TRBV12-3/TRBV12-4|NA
CASSLPGYDQPQHF
TGTGCCAGCAGTTTACCAGGGTACGATCAGCCCCAGCATTTT
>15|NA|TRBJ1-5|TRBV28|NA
CASSFSQLNNQPQHF
TGTGCCAGCAGTTTTAGTCAGCTTAATAATCAGCCCCAGCATTTT
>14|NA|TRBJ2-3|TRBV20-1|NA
CGAPKGGSTDTQYF
TGCGGTGCCCCTAAGGGGGGTAGCACAGATACGCAGTATTTT
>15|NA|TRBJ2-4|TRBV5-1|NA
CASSLGSRAKNIQYF
TGCGCCAGCAGCTTAGGGTCCAGGGCCAAAAACATTCAGTACTTC
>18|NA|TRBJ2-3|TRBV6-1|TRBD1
CASSITNGGQGGANTQYF
TGTGCCAGCAGTATCACCAACGGTGGCCAAGGGGGCGCGAATACGCAGTATTTT
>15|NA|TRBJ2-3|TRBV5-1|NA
CASSLSRPSTGTQYF
TGCGCCAGCAGCTTGAGCAGGCCCTCCACAGGTACGCAGTATTTT
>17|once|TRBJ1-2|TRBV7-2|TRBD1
CASSYSGDRGSNYGYTF
TGTGCCAGCAGCTATTCCGGCGACAGGGGGTCTAACTATGGCTACACCTTC
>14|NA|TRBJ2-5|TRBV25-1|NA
CASSADRYQETQYF
TGTGCCAGCAGCGCCGACAGGTACCAAGAGACCCAGTACTTC
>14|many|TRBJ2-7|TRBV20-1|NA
CSAGDPLRSYEQYF
TGCAGTGCTGGGGATCCCCTTCGCTCCTACGAGCAGTACTTC
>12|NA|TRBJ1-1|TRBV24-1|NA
CATSDLTGKAFF
TGTGCCACCAGTGATCTCACAGGGAAAGCTTTCTTT
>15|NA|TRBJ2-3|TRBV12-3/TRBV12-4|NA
CASSGLKLGAYTQYF
TGTGCCAGCAGTGGACTAAAGCTGGGGGCATATACGCAGTATTTT
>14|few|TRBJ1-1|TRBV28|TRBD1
CASNLGEYRGEAFF
TGTGCCAGCAACCTAGGAGAGTACAGGGGTGAAGCTTTCTTT
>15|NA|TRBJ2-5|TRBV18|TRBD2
CASSPGLAVQETQYF
TGTGCCAGCTCACCGGGACTAGCGGTACAAGAGACCCAGTACTTC
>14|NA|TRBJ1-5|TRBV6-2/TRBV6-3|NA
CASSYTASNQPQHF
TGTGCCAGCAGTTATACTGCTAGCAATCAGCCCCAGCATTTT
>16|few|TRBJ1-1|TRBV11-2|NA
CASSSTTRDLNTEAFF
TGTGCCAGCAGCTCCACCACCAGGGATCTGAACACTGAAGCTTTCTTT